The 16 T cell receptor beta chains listed next were all sequenced from one sample in a study of cytotoxic CD8 clonotypes in ibrutinib-treated CLL. This table comes from immunoSEQ multiplex PCR, and its TCRdb copy is limited to in-frame clones, with some not included. This repertoire shows 270,000 or so clones, roughly four fifths found once; its top ten account for roughly 6%. The sequences come from PBMCs, collected at disease progression, from a patient treated with ibrutinib. The origin of the receptors is a human donor with chronic lymphocytic leukemia.

The CDR3 DNA sequence: TGTGCCAGCAGTTTCTCTTCTGGCGAGCAGTACTTC. It encodes CASSFSSGEQYF. The rearrangement joins TRBV28 to TRBJ2-7; D unresolved. This CDR3 has 12 amino acids. V lost 3 bases to trimming and J lost 6 bases, with 9 bases between them. Germline loops: CDR1 MDHEN, CDR2 SYDVKM.

The V and J genes are TRBV5-1 and TRBJ2-5; TRBD2 matches 7 bases. Trimming took 0 bases from V and 2 from J; bases not matched to a gene: 7. Germline CDR1 SGHRS, CDR2 YFSETQ. The CDR3 consists of 16 residues. The CDR3 sequence is CASSLAGTTYQETQYF. The DNA for the CDR3 is TGCGCCAGCAGCTTGGCAGGGACTACCTATCAAGAGACCCAGTACTTC.

The V and J genes are TRBV4-1 and TRBJ2-7; TRBD2 matches 10 bases. The CDR3 totals 15 residues. The V gene end was trimmed by 2 bases and the J gene end by 1 base; junction bases not matched to a gene: 2. CDR1 MGHRA and CDR2 YSYEKL come from the germline V gene. CDR3 sequence: CASSQLAGESYEQYF. The CDR3 nucleotides read TGCGCCAGCAGCCAACTAGCGGGGGAGTCCTACGAGCAGTACTTC.

The chain joins TRBV2 to TRBJ1-2, with D perhaps matching TRBD1 (5 bases). Trimming removed 6 bases at V and 4 bases at J, with 12 bases between. CDR1 and CDR2 (germline): SNHLY, FYNNEI. This CDR3 is 13 amino acids long. CDR3 region: CASSRTGTYGYTF. The CDR3 region has the DNA TGTGCCAGCAGCCGAACGGGGACCTATGGCTACACCTTC.

The rearrangement links TRBV6-5 to TRBJ2-7, with a possible D match to TRBD1 (6 bases). V lost 3 bases and J lost 2, with 17 bases in between. CDR1 and CDR2 from the germline V gene are MNHEY and SVGAGI. There are 16 residues in the CDR3. CDR3 sequence reads: CASSYSPTGIAYEQYF. CDR3 DNA sequence: TGTGCCAGCAGTTATTCCCCCACAGGGATCGCCTACGAGCAGTACTTC.

V gene TRBV5-1 combines with J gene TRBJ1-6; D unresolved. Germline V gene data show CDR1 as SGHRS and CDR2 as YFSETQ. This CDR3 is built from 16 residues. Trimming left V 1 base short and J 6 bases short, with 14 bases between. The DNA of the CDR3 is TGCGCCAGCAGCTTGCCCGAGTTCCTTGGTAATTCACCCCTCCACTTT. Its protein is CASSLPEFLGNSPLHF.

This clone has just one count. The chain uses TRBV9 and TRBJ1-1; TRBD1 aligns across 9 bases. Losses at the gene ends were 4 bases for V and 0 bases for J; bases not matched to a gene: 7. Germline assignment: CDR1 SGDLS and CDR2 YYNGEE. This CDR3 spans 16 amino acids. The CDR3 loop is CASSTGTGNVNTEAFF. Here the CDR3 DNA reads TGTGCCAGCAGCACGGGGACAGGGAATGTGAACACTGAAGCTTTCTTT.

The rearrangement links TRBV6-6 to TRBJ1-2; D remains unclear. Looked up from germline, CDR1 is MNHNY and CDR2 is SVGAGI (reference sequence). The CDR3 loop spans 14 amino acids. Trimming took off 0 bases at V and 4 bases at J, with 9 bases between the two ends. The CDR3, as DNA: TGTGCCAGCAGTTACTCGCCGGATCCCTATGGCTACACCTTC. It yields the protein CASSYSPDPYGYTF.

This clone was detected a few times. CDR3 sequence: CASKTGGLDYEQYF. In DNA, the CDR3 is TGCGCCAGCAAAACAGGGGGACTTGATTACGAGCAGTACTTC. This chain uses TRBV5-1 with TRBJ2-7; 8 bases agree with TRBD1. Per germline, CDR1 SGHRS and CDR2 YFSETQ. The CDR3 has 14 residues. V shed 6 bases and J 4 bases; nucleotides not matched to a gene: 9.

This chain connects TRBV7-9 to TRBJ2-7; 10 nucleotides line up with TRBD2. The V gene end was trimmed by 5 bases and the J gene end by 0 bases; junction bases not matched to a gene: 13. Germline V gives CDR1 SEHNR, CDR2 FQNEAQ (reference sequence). This CDR3 has 18 amino acids. Here the CDR3 DNA reads TGTGCCAGCAGCCCCCGGGGTAGCGGGAGGACCTACTCCTACGAGCAGTACTTC. It yields the protein CASSPRGSGRTYSYEQYF.

A few counts support this clone. The V and J genes are TRBV28 and TRBJ1-5; D unresolved. Trimming shortened V by 9 bases and J by 6 bases, and 12 bases separated the two germline ends. Germline values: CDR1 MDHEN, CDR2 SYDVKM. This CDR3 spans 12 amino acids. CDR3 sequence reads: CASREGSQPQHF. The CDR3 region has the DNA TGTGCCAGTAGAGAAGGGAGTCAGCCCCAGCATTTT.

This clone was found a few times. The chain carries TRBV29-1 and TRBJ1-1; D ambiguous. The CDR3 is 9 residues long. Germline loops: CDR1 SQVTM, CDR2 ANQGSEA. V was shortened by 4 bases and J by 8 bases, with 5 bases between the two germline ends. The CDR3 here is CSVGPEAFF. The CDR3 region has the DNA TGCAGCGTTGGACCCGAAGCTTTCTTT.

The chain joins TRBV7-4 to TRBJ2-7; D possibly corresponds to TRBD2 (6 bases). Trimming removed 4 bases from V and 0 bases from J, with 19 bases in between. In germline, CDR1 is SGHVT, CDR2 SQSDAQ. The CDR3 runs 17 residues. CDR3 in amino acids: CASSSRREGGPSYEQYF. The CDR3 region has the DNA TGTGCCAGCAGCTCCCGGAGGGAAGGAGGACCCTCCTACGAGCAGTACTTC.

This clone was recorded only once. The chain uses TRBV10-2 and TRBJ2-5; 12 nucleotides align to TRBD2. V lost 4 bases, J lost 7 bases, and 13 bases stayed unmatched. This CDR3 contains 17 residues. Germline CDR1 and CDR2: WSHSY and SAAADI. The CDR3 bases are TGCGCCAGCAGTGTGACGGCTAGCGGGGGGGTCGCGGGGACCCAGTACTTC. Protein product: CASSVTASGGVAGTQYF.

The chain links TRBV7-6 to TRBJ1-1, with no clear D. V gave up 0 bases and J gave up 5 bases, with 7 bases separating them. CDR3 length: 13 residues. Germline CDR1 SGHVS, CDR2 FNYEAQ. This CDR3 reads CASSLAPRTEAFF. CDR3 coding DNA: TGTGCCAGCAGCTTAGCCCCCAGGACTGAAGCTTTCTTT. The full variable domain, rest sourced from reference TRBV7-6 and TRBJ1-1, is GAGVSQSPRYKVTKRGQDVALRCDPISGHVSLYWYRQALGQGPEFLTYFNYEAQQDKSGLPNDRFSAERPEGSISTLTIQRTEQRDSAMYRCASSLAPRTEAFFGQGTRLTVV.

The chain links TRBV25-1 to TRBJ2-5; perhaps TRBD2 as D (5 bases). Germline lookup yields CDR1 MGHDK and CDR2 SYGVNS. This CDR3 region has 16 residues. V dropped 2 bases and J dropped 5 bases, with 18 bases sitting between them. CDR3: CASSEALAPIGETQYF. The DNA for the CDR3 is TGTGCCAGCAGTGAAGCGCTAGCCCCTATTGGGGAGACCCAGTACTTC.